Presented here are 31 T cell receptor beta chains from one specimen sequenced in a study of identical twins. TCRdb reprocessed the 5' RACE reads with MiXCR, giving one entry per CDR3 protein. The repertoire includes approximately 20,000 distinct CDR3 sequences, around 70% of them detected once, and over 4.5% sits in the top ten. The sample was memory (CD45RO+) T cells sorted from blood. These receptors originate from a woman younger than 30 in good health. This table probably holds off-target reads from a library built for another chain.

A few counts support this clonotype. The chain joins TRBV7-2 to TRBJ2-3; D unclear. Trimming pared 2 bases from V and 4 bases from J, leaving 1 base between. Germline V gene sequence: CDR1 SGHTA, CDR2 FQGNSA. There are 11 residues in the CDR3. The CDR3 sequence: CASSLSDTQYF. As DNA, the CDR3 is TGTGCCAGCAGCTTATCAGATACGCAGTATTTT.

The chain recombines TRBV23-1 with TRBJ1-4; 7 nucleotides agree with TRBD1. TRBV23-1 is an ORF; its function is uncertain. The CDR3 consists of 15 residues. V was pared by 4 bases and J by 7 bases, with 9 bases of the junction left unmatched. CDR3 in amino acids: CASSPIRQGGEKLFF. The CDR3 DNA follows: TGCGCCAGCAGTCCTATCCGACAGGGAGGTGAAAAACTGTTTTTT.

J is TRBJ2-7 and V is TRBV6-2 or TRBV6-3, with D hard to call. This CDR3 contains 11 residues. Trimming pared 5 bases from V and 5 bases from J, leaving 7 bases between. Germline lookup yields CDR1 MNHEY and CDR2 SVGEGT. The CDR3 DNA is TGTGCCAGCAGTCGGGCTCACGAGCAGTACTTC. As protein: CASSRAHEQYF.

As regards this clonotype: The junction departs from germline at one end; a sequencing error may be responsible. The rearrangement links TRBV6-1 to TRBJ1-4; the D is unclear. The CDR3 runs 15 residues. Looked up from germline, CDR1 is MNHNS and CDR2 is SASEGT. The CDR3 is CASSEVGSRSEKPFF. The CDR3 DNA sequence: TGTGCCAGCAGTGAAGTTGGATCCCGAAGCGAAAAACCGTTTTTT.

This chain joins TRBV20-1 and TRBJ2-1; 8 bases are shared with TRBD2. V shed 0 bases and J 0 bases; nucleotides not matched to a gene: 10. Per germline, CDR1 DFQATT and CDR2 SNEGSKA (reference sequence). The CDR3 totals 18 residues. CDR3 loop: CSARDVAGRDSSYNEQFF. As DNA, the CDR3 is TGCAGTGCTAGAGATGTAGCGGGACGGGACTCCTCCTACAATGAGCAGTTCTTC.

This clonotype showed up just a few times. V and J are TRBV5-4 and TRBJ2-5; the match to TRBD1 covers 7 bases. CDR3 length: 15 amino acids. With 4 bases clipped from V and 0 bases from J, the junction kept 6 bases outside the gene matches. Germline CDR1 is SGHNT and CDR2 is YYREEE (reference sequence). CDR3 bases: TGTGCCAGCAGCCTGACAGGGTTTAACCAAGAGACCCAGTACTTC. Translation gives CASSLTGFNQETQYF.

To note about this clonotype: The germline gene is not matched at one end of the junction; a read error may be the cause. This chain joins TRBV15 and TRBJ2-7; TRBD1 might be the D (6 bases). The CDR3 contains 13 residues. In germline, CDR1 is LNHNV, CDR2 YYDKDF (reference sequence). The CDR3 loop reads CATRRQGMGEQYF. The DNA of the CDR3 is TGTGCCACCCGCAGGCAGGGGATGGGCGAGCAGTACTTC.

This chain joins TRBV11-2 and TRBJ2-2; D is tentatively TRBD1 or TRBD2 (5 bases each). V was trimmed by 6 bases and J by 4 bases, leaving 21 bases between them. Germline V lookup: CDR1 SGHAT, CDR2 FQNNGV. This CDR3 region has 17 residues. The CDR3 DNA sequence: TGTGCCAGCAGAGGGGTCTCAAAAGGAGGACTCACCGGGGAGCTGTTTTTT. Translated, it gives CASRGVSKGGLTGELFF. Filled out from reference TRBV11-2 and TRBJ2-2, the complete variable domain reads EAGVAQSPRYKIIEKRQSVAFWCNPISGHATLYWYQQILGQGPKLLIQFQNNGVVDDSQLPKDRFSAERLKGVDSTLKIQPAKLEDSAVYLCASRGVSKGGLTGELFFGEGSRLTVL.

This clonotype was counted between two and nine times. The V and J genes are TRBV5-6 and TRBJ1-4; 8 bases match TRBD1. V lost 4 bases and J lost 4; bases outside the gene matches: 12. This CDR3 is 17 amino acids long. Germline V lookup: CDR1 SGHDT, CDR2 YYEEEE. The CDR3, as DNA: TGTGCCAGCAGCAACCTCCGCCCGACAGGGGATAATGAAAAACTGTTTTTT. Translated, it gives CASSNLRPTGDNEKLFF.

This clonotype has a handful of counts. This chain uses TRBV20-1 with TRBJ2-7; 13 nucleotides align to TRBD2. The junction had 10 bases not matched to a gene; V was cut back by 5 bases and J by 0 bases. The germline CDR1 and CDR2 sequences are DFQATT and SNEGSKA (reference sequence). The CDR3 is 17 amino acids. The CDR3, as DNA: TGCAGTGCTCCCGGGACTAGCGGGACTGGGAGCTCCTACGAGCAGTACTTC. It codes for CSAPGTSGTGSSYEQYF.

As concerns this clonotype: One junction end disagrees with the germline gene, perhaps due to a read error. This sequence joins TRBV7-7 and TRBJ2-5, with D perhaps matching TRBD1 (5 bases). CDR1 and CDR2 (germline): SSHAT, FNYEAQ (reference sequence). The length of the CDR3 is 13 residues. Written as DNA, the CDR3 is TGTGCTAGCAGCTTGGGGCCCGGCAAGACCCAGTACTTC. This codes for CASSLGPGKTQYF. Looking up the rest from reference TRBV7-7 and TRBJ2-5 gives the full variable domain: GAGVSQSPRYKVTKRGQDVTLRCDPISSHATLYWYQQALGQGPEFLTYFNYEAQPDKSGLPSDRFSAERPEGSISTLTIQRTEQRDSAMYRCASSLGPGKTQYFGPGTRLLVL.

The chain is built from TRBV7-6 and TRBJ2-1; D may be TRBD2 (5 bases). This CDR3 is built from 15 residues. CDR1 is SGHVS and CDR2 is FNYEAQ in the germline V gene. Trimming took 0 bases from V and 6 from J, leaving 12 bases between them. The CDR3 loop reads CASSLAAGAGNEQFF. The CDR3 DNA sequence: TGTGCCAGCAGCTTAGCGGCAGGTGCGGGCAATGAGCAGTTCTTC.

To note about this clonotype: This could be a read error, since a much larger clone is one nucleotide away. The gene calls are TRBV2 and TRBJ1-3, with D perhaps TRBD1 (5 bases). The CDR3 contains 14 residues. Per germline, CDR1 SNHLY and CDR2 FYNNEI. CDR3 amino acids: CASSDPRDGNTTYF. CDR3 in DNA: TGTGCCAGCAGTGACCCCCGGGACGGGAACACCACATATTTT.

V and J are TRBV12-3 or TRBV12-4 and TRBJ2-7; tentative D call: TRBD2 (6 bases). Trimming stripped 3 bases from V and 4 bases from J, with 16 bases between. This CDR3 is 15 amino acids long. The CDR3 protein is CASSFVAAGGYEQYF. CDR3 nucleotide sequence: TGTGCCAGCAGTTTTGTGGCGGCTGGGGGGTACGAGCAGTACTTC.

The J gene is TRBJ1-5, the V gene TRBV6-2 or TRBV6-3; no firm D call. The CDR3 is made up of 14 amino acids. The germline V gene has CDR1 MNHEY and CDR2 SVGEGT. Trimming pared 8 bases from V and 4 bases from J, leaving 15 bases between. The CDR3 here is CASAFTRGNQPQHF. The CDR3 DNA follows: TGTGCCAGCGCCTTTACACGAGGTAATCAGCCCCAGCATTTT.

The genes are TRBV4-3 and TRBJ2-1; D may correspond to TRBD1 or TRBD2 (5 bases each). The CDR3 is made up of 17 amino acids. Germline lookup yields CDR1 LGHNA and CDR2 YSLEER. Trimming removed 4 bases at V and 5 bases at J, with 21 bases between. The CDR3 region has the DNA TGCGCCAGCAGCCGCCAACCGGGACGAAGGGCGGACAATGAGCAGTTCTTC. This gives the protein CASSRQPGRRADNEQFF.

This rearrangement joins TRBV12-5 to TRBJ2-7; 7 bases match TRBD1. Unmatched junction bases numbered 8, after V lost 6 bases and J lost 3 bases. The germline V gene encodes CDR1 LGHNT and CDR2 FRNRAP. This CDR3 region has 14 residues. CDR3 protein: CASGPTGNHYEQYF. The CDR3 nucleotides are TGTGCTAGTGGCCCGACAGGGAACCACTACGAGCAGTACTTC. Supplemented by reference TRBV12-5 and TRBJ2-7, the full variable domain reads DARVTQTPRHKVTEMGQEVTMRCQPILGHNTVFWYRQTMMQGLELLAYFRNRAPLDDSGMPKDRFSAEMPDATLATLKIQPSEPRDSAVYFCASGPTGNHYEQYFGPGTRLTVT.

The genes are TRBV6-4 and TRBJ2-1; D not certain. Per germline, CDR1 MRHNA and CDR2 SNTAGT. The CDR3 covers 15 residues. The V and J ends lost 0 bases and 8 bases respectively, with 14 bases between them. The CDR3 reads CASSDSISTVDEQFF. CDR3 DNA: TGTGCCAGCAGTGACTCAATCTCTACCGTCGATGAGCAGTTCTTC.

The rearrangement uses TRBV28 and TRBJ2-7, with a weak D call TRBD1 (5 bases). The CDR3 totals 14 residues. V was clipped by 9 bases and J by 0 bases, with 15 bases between them. CDR1 and CDR2 (germline): MDHEN, SYDVKM. The CDR3 is CASSNQGRSYEQYF. DNA for the CDR3: TGTGCCAGTAGTAATCAGGGCCGCTCCTACGAGCAGTACTTC.

The V call is TRBV29-1, the J call TRBJ2-1; D call uncertain. Trimming took 4 bases from V and 0 from J, leaving 7 bases between them. Germline V CDR1 and CDR2: SQVTM, ANQGSEA. The CDR3 runs 13 residues. The CDR3 DNA follows: TGCAGCGTTGGTCTGCTCTCCTACAATGAGCAGTTCTTC. Amino acids: CSVGLLSYNEQFF.

The CDR3 here is CASSWSAEPYNEQFF. The CDR3 DNA follows: TGTGCCAGCAGCTGGAGCGCGGAACCCTACAATGAGCAGTTCTTC. The chain uses TRBV11-2 and TRBJ2-1; D is unresolved. This CDR3 contains 15 residues. Germline CDR1 SGHAT, CDR2 FQNNGV. The V gene lost 4 bases and the J gene lost 2 bases, with 12 bases spanning the gap.

In nucleotides, the CDR3 is TGTGCCAGCAGTCCCAGGGTTGGCGTTGCCAAAAACATTCAGTACTTC. Translated: CASSPRVGVAKNIQYF. The chain couples TRBV6-2 or TRBV6-3 to TRBJ2-4, with D perhaps TRBD1 (5 bases). The germline V gene has CDR1 MNHEY and CDR2 SVGEGT. With 5 bases removed from V and 1 base from J, the gap between germline ends came to 15 bases. This CDR3 is built from 16 residues.

The chain has TRBV7-2 and TRBJ2-5, with a possible D match to TRBD2 (6 bases). The germline V gene encodes CDR1 SGHTA and CDR2 FQGNSA. With 0 bases removed from V and 3 bases from J, the gap between germline ends came to 14 bases. CDR3 length equals 16 residues. The CDR3 DNA reads TGTGCCAGCAGCTTAGCCCCTTTCGGAGGGGAAGAGACCCAGTACTTC. Protein product: CASSLAPFGGEETQYF.

The V gene is TRBV6-2 or TRBV6-3, the J gene TRBJ2-7, with D tentatively TRBD2 (5 bases). Trimming took 11 bases from V and 0 from J, leaving 17 bases between them. The germline CDR1 and CDR2 sequences are MNHEY and SVGEGT. The CDR3 has 14 residues. The CDR3 spells CAARRTGSSYEQYF. The CDR3 nucleotides read TGTGCCGCCCGAAGGACGGGGAGCTCCTACGAGCAGTACTTC.

V gene TRBV11-3 combines with J gene TRBJ2-7; either TRBD1 or TRBD2 may supply D (5 bases each). The V gene lost 1 base and the J gene lost 6 bases, with 19 bases spanning the gap. Germline V gives CDR1 SGHNT, CDR2 YENEEA. The CDR3 has 16 residues. CDR3: CASSLGSGATLSEQYF. The CDR3 DNA is TGTGCCAGCAGCTTAGGGTCCGGGGCGACCCTCAGCGAGCAGTACTTC.

The V gene is TRBV3-1, the J gene TRBJ2-5, with a tentative D call TRBD2 (6 bases). Germline assignment: CDR1 LGHDT and CDR2 YNNKEL (reference sequence). The CDR3 is 12 amino acids. Trimming took 5 bases from V and 5 from J, leaving 9 bases between them. The CDR3 sequence: CASSEGGETQYF. As DNA, the CDR3 is TGTGCCAGCAGCGAAGGAGGGGAGACCCAGTACTTC.

V usage is TRBV27 and J usage is TRBJ2-5; D perhaps matches TRBD2 (6 bases). The germline V and J ends were trimmed by 1 base and 5 bases, with 26 bases remaining between them. Germline CDR1 and CDR2: MNHEY and SMNVEV (reference sequence). There are 19 residues in the CDR3. The CDR3 DNA follows: TGTGCCAGCAGTTTATTTAGGAGGGCAAAGAGGGAGACGGGTGAGACCCAGTACTTC. Amino acid sequence: CASSLFRRAKRETGETQYF.

This clonotype was counted a few times. The chain employs TRBV29-1 and TRBJ2-1, with 7 bases that match TRBD2. V dropped 6 bases and J dropped 5; count of bases not matched to a gene: 4. The germline CDR1 and CDR2 sequences are SQVTM and ANQGSEA. There are 12 residues in the CDR3. CDR3 sequence: CSVGRGDNEQFF. In DNA, the CDR3 is TGCAGCGTGGGTCGGGGGGACAATGAGCAGTTCTTC.

The chain has TRBV14 and TRBJ2-5; D gene unclear. The CDR3 runs to 12 residues. V was cut by 1 base and J by 4 bases, with 4 bases left in between. Per the germline V gene, CDR1 is SGHDN and CDR2 is FVKESK. The DNA for the CDR3 is TGTGCCAGCAGCCAAGTAAGAGAGACCCAGTACTTC. It is translated as CASSQVRETQYF.

A few counts support this clonotype. This rearrangement joins TRBV29-1 to TRBJ2-7, with 10 bases lining up with TRBD2. The germline V gene encodes CDR1 SQVTM and CDR2 ANQGSEA. This CDR3 spans 14 amino acids. Trimming removed 4 bases from V and 3 bases from J; junction bases left unmatched: 6. In DNA, the CDR3 is TGCAGCGTTGGGTCGGGACTAGCGCGCTACGAGCAGTACTTC. The encoded protein is CSVGSGLARYEQYF.

V and J are TRBV11-3 and TRBJ2-1, with TRBD2 as a possible D gene (5 bases). Trimming left V 5 bases short and J 0 bases short, with 11 bases between. The CDR3 length is 15 residues. From germline, CDR1 is SGHNT and CDR2 YENEEA. The CDR3 coding sequence is TGTGCCAGCAGCCAGGAGGCAGACTCCTACAATGAGCAGTTCTTC. It is translated as CASSQEADSYNEQFF.